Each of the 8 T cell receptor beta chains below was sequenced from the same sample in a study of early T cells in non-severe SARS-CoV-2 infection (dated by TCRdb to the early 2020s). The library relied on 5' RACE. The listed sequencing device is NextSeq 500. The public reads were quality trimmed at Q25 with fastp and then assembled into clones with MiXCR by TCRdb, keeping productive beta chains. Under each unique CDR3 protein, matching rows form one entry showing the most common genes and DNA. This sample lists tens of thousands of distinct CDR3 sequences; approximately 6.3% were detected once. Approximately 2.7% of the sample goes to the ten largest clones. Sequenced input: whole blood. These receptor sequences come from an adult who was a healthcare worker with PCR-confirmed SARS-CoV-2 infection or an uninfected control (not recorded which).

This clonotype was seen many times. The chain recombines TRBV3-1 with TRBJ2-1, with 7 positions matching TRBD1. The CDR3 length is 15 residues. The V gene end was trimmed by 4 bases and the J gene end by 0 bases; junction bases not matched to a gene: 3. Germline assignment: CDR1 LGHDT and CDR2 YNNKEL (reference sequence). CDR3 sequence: CASSPTGSSYNEQFF. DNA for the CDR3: TGTGCCAGCAGCCCGACAGGGAGCTCCTACAATGAGCAGTTCTTC.

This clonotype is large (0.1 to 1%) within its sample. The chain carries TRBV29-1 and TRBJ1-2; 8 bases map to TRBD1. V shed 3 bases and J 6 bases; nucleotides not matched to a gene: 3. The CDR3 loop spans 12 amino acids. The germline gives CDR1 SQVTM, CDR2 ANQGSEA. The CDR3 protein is CSVDQGANGYTF. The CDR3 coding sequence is TGCAGCGTTGATCAGGGGGCGAATGGCTACACCTTC.

CDR3 sequence (DNA): TGTGCCAGCTCACCACCGGGAAGCTCCTACAATGAGCAGTTCTTC. It codes for CASSPPGSSYNEQFF. The chain links TRBV18 to TRBJ2-1; D call uncertain. There are 15 residues in the CDR3. Per germline, CDR1 KGHSH and CDR2 LQKENI. V shed 0 bases and J shed 0 bases, with 6 bases lying between them.

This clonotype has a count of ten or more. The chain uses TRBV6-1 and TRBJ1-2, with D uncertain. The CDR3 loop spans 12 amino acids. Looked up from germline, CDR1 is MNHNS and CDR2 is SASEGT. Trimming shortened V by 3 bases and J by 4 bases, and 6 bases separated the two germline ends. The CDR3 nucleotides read TGTGCCAGCAGTGAGAGGATCTATGGCTACACCTTC. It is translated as CASSERIYGYTF.

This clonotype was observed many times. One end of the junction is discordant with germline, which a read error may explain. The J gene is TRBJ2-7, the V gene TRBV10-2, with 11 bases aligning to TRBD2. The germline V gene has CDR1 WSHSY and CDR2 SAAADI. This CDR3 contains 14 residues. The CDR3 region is CATSPSGRNYEQYF. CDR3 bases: TGCGCCACCAGTCCTAGCGGGAGGAACTACGAGCAGTACTTC.

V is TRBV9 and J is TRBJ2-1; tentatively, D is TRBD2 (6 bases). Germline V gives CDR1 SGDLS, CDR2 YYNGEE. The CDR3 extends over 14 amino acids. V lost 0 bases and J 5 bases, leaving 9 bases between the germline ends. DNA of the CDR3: TGTGCCAGCAGCGTAGGCGGGATCGACAATGAGCAGTTCTTC. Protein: CASSVGGIDNEQFF.

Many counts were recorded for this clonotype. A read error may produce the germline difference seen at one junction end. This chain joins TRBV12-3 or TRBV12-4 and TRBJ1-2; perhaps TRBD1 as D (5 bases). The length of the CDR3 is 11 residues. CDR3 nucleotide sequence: TGTGCCAGCAGTTTGCAGGGTTTAATTAGCTTC. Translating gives CASSLQGLISF.

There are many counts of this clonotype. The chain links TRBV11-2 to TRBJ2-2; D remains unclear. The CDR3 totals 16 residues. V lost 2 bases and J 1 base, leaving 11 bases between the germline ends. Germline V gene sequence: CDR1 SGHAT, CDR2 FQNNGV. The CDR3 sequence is CASSLLVGQNTGELFF. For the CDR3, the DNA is TGTGCCAGCAGCTTATTGGTAGGGCAGAACACCGGGGAGCTGTTTTTT.